The sequence of this TCR beta chain was determined in a study of blood T cell repertoires in COVID-19. Overall study context: Material from acute and convalescent COVID-19 was sourced from the United States, Italy and Spain. The cDNA or gDNA used as material had been derived from T cells, B-cell-depleted T cells, or PBMCs.

This CDR3 contains 13 residues. Per germline, CDR1 MDHEN and CDR2 SYDVKM. V gave up 3 bases and J gave up 3 bases, with 8 bases separating them. Study processing details: Estimates of nucleated cell counts were drawn from the amplification of reference gene primers. The method was immunoSEQ multiplex PCR; TCRdb's version includes in-frame clones alone and lacks a portion of them. V and J calls plus clone size are reproduced from that table; the DNA served to infer D and trimming. The sample includes about 370,000 clones, about 89% seen only once; the top ten take more than 9%. The V call is TRBV28, the J call TRBJ1-1; no clear D gene. This clonotype was sampled from a woman younger than 45 with COVID-19, enrolled during active disease. The sample consisted of peripheral blood. CDR3 in DNA: TGTGCCAGCAGTTTTTCATTGTACACTGAAGCTTTCTTT. Translated, it gives CASSFSLYTEAFF. Complete variable domain (other parts from reference TRBV28 and TRBJ1-1): DVKVTQSSRYLVKRTGEKVFLECVQDMDHENMFWYRQDPGLGLRLIYFSYDVKMKEKGDIPEGYSVSREKKERFSLILESASTNQTSMYLCASSFSLYTEAFFGQGTRLTVV.